Listed here are 3 T cell receptor beta chains from one sample, sequenced in a study of blood T cells in healthy people across ages. PCR was performed a second time for roughly 7 to 12 cycles using a sample-barcoded 5' primer and a J-beta primer mix. TCRdb called the 5' RACE reads again in MiXCR, with one record for every CDR3 protein. This sample has hundreds of thousands of distinct CDR3 sequences, with around 45% found just once. Sequencing was carried out using blood. All receptors come from a woman aged 55-70 years in good health.

This chain uses TRBV7-2 with TRBJ2-7, with D possibly TRBD2 on 6 matching bases. The CDR3 is made up of 15 amino acids. V was clipped by 5 bases and J by 6 bases, with 20 bases between them. Germline lookup yields CDR1 SGHTA and CDR2 FQGNSA. CDR3 nucleotide sequence: TGTGCCAGCAGCCGAGGTACTAGCTCAGAAGGCGAGCAGTACTTC. As protein: CASSRGTSSEGEQYF.

The rearrangement links TRBV6-2 or TRBV6-3 to TRBJ2-2, with TRBD1 identical over 9 bases. Germline trimming cut 4 bases from V and 1 base from J; bases unmatched to any gene: 7. This CDR3 has 17 residues. Per the germline V gene, CDR1 is MNHEY and CDR2 is SVGEGT. The CDR3 region has the DNA TGTGCCAGCAGTTCCGGGACAGGGCAGCTGAACACCGGGGAGCTGTTTTTT. It is translated as CASSSGTGQLNTGELFF.

The chain uses TRBV5-1 and TRBJ2-1, with 8 bases fitting TRBD2. The CDR3 consists of 15 residues. After removal of 1 base from V and 6 bases from J, the junction contained 6 bases not matched to a gene. Germline CDR1 and CDR2: SGHRS and YFSETQ. The CDR3 region is CASSLKRAGANEQFF. As DNA, the CDR3 is TGCGCCAGCAGCTTGAAACGAGCGGGAGCCAATGAGCAGTTCTTC. The whole variable domain, filled in from reference TRBV5-1 and TRBJ2-1, reads KAGVTQTPRYLIKTRGQQVTLSCSPISGHRSVSWYQQTPGQGLQFLFEYFSETQRNKGNFPGRFSGRQFSNSRSEMNVSTLELGDSALYLCASSLKRAGANEQFFGPGTRLTVL.